These 29 T cell receptor beta chains came from one sample sequenced in a study of shared T cell receptors in the human thymus. This table comes from immunoSEQ multiplex PCR, and its TCRdb copy is limited to in-frame clones, with some not included. The table lists about 610,000 clones, roughly 88% of them singletons. This sample also appeared in a second study, on human thymus T cells.

Sequenced input: thymocytes. The receptors were gathered from a boy under two years old with a congenital heart defect.

The chain links TRBV27 to TRBJ2-1; perhaps TRBD1 as D (6 bases). The CDR3 loop spans 13 amino acids. The germline gives CDR1 MNHEY, CDR2 SMNVEV (reference sequence). V was clipped by 0 bases and J by 8 bases, with 8 bases between them. This CDR3 reads CASSLSGGDEQFF. CDR3 bases: TGTGCCAGCAGTTTATCAGGGGGAGATGAGCAGTTCTTC.

The chain has TRBV14 and TRBJ2-3, with unresolved D. The CDR3 extends over 12 amino acids. The V end lost 2 bases, the J end lost 3 bases, and 3 bases lay between the germline ends. Germline CDR1 and CDR2: SGHDN and FVKESK. In nucleotides, the CDR3 is TGTGCCAGCAGCCAATCTACAGATACGCAGTATTTT. Its protein is CASSQSTDTQYF.

V and J are TRBV7-2 and TRBJ2-5, with 14 bases matching TRBD2. This CDR3 region has 18 residues. The germline V gene has CDR1 SGHTA and CDR2 FQGNSA. V lost 7 bases, J lost 5 bases, and 15 bases stayed unmatched. CDR3 DNA sequence: TGTGCCAGCACCCAGACTAGCGGGAGGGCCAACGGTGCGGAGACCCAGTACTTC. Translating gives CASTQTSGRANGAETQYF.

CDR3 sequence: CASSLSSGDQETQYF. CDR3 DNA: TGTGCCAGCAGTTTATCTAGCGGGGACCAAGAGACCCAGTACTTC. The V call is TRBV28, the J call TRBJ2-5; TRBD2 agrees at 9 bases. Trimming cost V 1 base and J 0 bases; bases outside gene matches: 0. Per germline, CDR1 MDHEN and CDR2 SYDVKM. The CDR3 loop spans 15 amino acids.

The rearrangement joins TRBV11-3 to TRBJ2-3, with 7 bases fitting TRBD2. Germline assignment: CDR1 SGHNT and CDR2 YENEEA. J lost 6 bases, V lost 0 bases, and 18 bases had no gene match. The CDR3 has 19 amino acids. CDR3 DNA sequence: TGTGCCAGCAGCTTAGACACATCGGGGGGAAGGGACCTCGGCGATACGCAGTATTTT. The encoded protein is CASSLDTSGGRDLGDTQYF.

Notes on this clone: This is likely a read error, given that the CDR3 carries no conserved phenylalanine or tryptophan at its end. No DNA is shown, since the ends of the CDR3 on it are uncertain; the CDR3 is the one TCRdb lists. The J gene is TRBJ2-7, the V gene TRBV5-4; TRBD1 reflects the table's D call only, with no check against the DNA. A total of 12 residues make up the CDR3, ends included. In germline, CDR1 is SGHNT, CDR2 YYREEE (reference sequence). CDR3 sequence: CASSLGQPAHID.

The rearrangement uses TRBV9 and TRBJ2-2; D not resolved. The V gene's germline CDR1 is SGDLS and CDR2 YYNGEE. This CDR3 has 14 residues. V gave up 4 bases and J gave up 4 bases, with 11 bases separating them. The CDR3, as DNA: TGTGCCAGCAGCCCAAAGGAGTTCACCGGGGAGCTGTTTTTT. Encoded protein: CASSPKEFTGELFF.

The rearrangement links TRBV19 to TRBJ2-3; D not resolved. Trimming pared 7 bases from V and 2 bases from J, leaving 19 bases between. CDR3 length equals 16 residues. Germline assignment: CDR1 LNHDA and CDR2 SQIVND (reference sequence). The CDR3 DNA is TGTGCCAGTAACGACCGGTGGGCCCCGAACACAGATACGCAGTATTTT. Translated, it gives CASNDRWAPNTDTQYF.

This clone appeared a few times. V and J are TRBV7-8 and TRBJ2-2; maybe TRBD2 (6 bases). Looked up from germline, CDR1 is SGHVS and CDR2 is FQNEAQ. Trimming removed 5 bases from V and 4 bases from J, with 20 bases in between. The CDR3 loop spans 17 amino acids. The CDR3 sequence is CASSTPWGVDFTGELFF. The CDR3 DNA is TGTGCCAGCAGCACACCTTGGGGGGTAGATTTCACCGGGGAGCTGTTTTTT.

The chain carries TRBV27 and TRBJ2-7; 7 nucleotides align to TRBD1. The CDR3 length is 15 residues. The V and J ends lost 4 bases and 2 bases, in that order; junction bases with no gene match: 8. The germline V gene has CDR1 MNHEY and CDR2 SMNVEV (reference sequence). This CDR3 is CASSSMKGGTYEQYF. The CDR3 DNA reads as TGTGCCAGCAGTTCAATGAAAGGGGGCACCTACGAGCAGTACTTC.

The chain links TRBV25-1 to TRBJ2-7; the match to TRBD2 covers 10 bases. The CDR3 totals 14 residues. Germline values: CDR1 MGHDK, CDR2 SYGVNS. Trimming at V came to 7 bases and at J to 6 bases, leaving 9 bases not matched to a gene. The CDR3 sequence is CASKSGRALTEQYF. DNA for the CDR3: TGTGCCAGCAAGAGCGGGAGGGCCCTTACCGAGCAGTACTTC.

This rearrangement joins TRBV6-1 to TRBJ2-7, with no clear D. V gave up 2 bases and J gave up 7 bases, with 9 bases separating them. This CDR3 comprises 12 residues. Looked up from germline, CDR1 is MNHNS and CDR2 is SASEGT. Here the CDR3 DNA reads TGTGCCAGCAGTGAAATCTACCGGGAGCAGTACTTC. Amino acid sequence: CASSEIYREQYF.

This sequence joins TRBV19 and TRBJ2-1, with 7 bases fitting TRBD2. V lost 5 bases and J lost 1; bases outside the gene matches: 5. CDR1 LNHDA and CDR2 SQIVND come from the germline V gene (reference sequence). The CDR3 consists of 15 residues. As DNA, the CDR3 is TGTGCCAGTAGTTTCCGAGCGGGGTCCTACAATGAGCAGTTCTTC. It encodes CASSFRAGSYNEQFF.

This chain links TRBV5-3 with TRBJ1-4; 7 bases match TRBD1. TRBV5-3 is given ORF status, its function remaining uncertain. The CDR3 totals 14 residues. Losses at the gene ends were 4 bases for V and 8 bases for J; bases not matched to a gene: 8. This chain's CDR3 is CARSLGTADEKLFF. The DNA of the CDR3 is TGTGCCAGAAGCCTAGGGACAGCGGACGAAAAACTGTTTTTT.

This clone was recorded only once. The chain is built from TRBV2 and TRBJ1-1; 7 positions agree with TRBD1. CDR1 is SNHLY, CDR2 FYNNEI, per germline. V was pared by 0 bases and J by 4 bases, with 2 bases of the junction left unmatched. The CDR3 has 14 residues. The CDR3 loop reads CASSEAQGSTEAFF. The CDR3 DNA reads TGTGCCAGCAGTGAAGCACAGGGGAGCACTGAAGCTTTCTTT.

The CDR3 DNA follows: TGTGCCAGCAGCTTAGACAGGGGCGACCCCACAGAGGATGAAAAACTGTTTTTT. It yields the protein CASSLDRGDPTEDEKLFF. This chain joins TRBV7-8 and TRBJ1-4; 7 nucleotides line up with TRBD1. Germline V gene data show CDR1 as SGHVS and CDR2 as FQNEAQ. Trimming cost V 1 base and J 6 bases; bases outside gene matches: 14. The CDR3 sequence is 18 residues long.

The sample holds one count of this clone. The J gene is TRBJ2-2, the V gene TRBV30; a possible D gene is TRBD1 (6 bases). This CDR3 spans 17 amino acids. Trimming pared 3 bases from V and 5 bases from J, leaving 22 bases between. Germline assignment: CDR1 GTSNPN and CDR2 SVGIG (reference sequence). CDR3 coding DNA: TGTGCCTGGAGCGGGTTTCCAGGGGCGCGTTATACCGGGGAGCTGTTTTTT. Protein: CAWSGFPGARYTGELFF.

The V gene is TRBV6-5, the J gene TRBJ2-7, with TRBD2 as a possible D gene (7 bases). The V gene's germline CDR1 is MNHEY and CDR2 SVGAGI. CDR3 length: 12 residues. Between the trimmed V and J ends, which lost 8 bases and 6 bases, there was a span of 14 bases. Here the CDR3 reads CASLGGGGEQYF. As DNA, the CDR3 is TGTGCCAGCCTCGGAGGGGGGGGCGAGCAGTACTTC.

The table lists this clone with a count of one. The rearrangement links TRBV7-9 to TRBJ2-1, with TRBD2 matching over 8 bases. Germline V lookup: CDR1 SEHNR, CDR2 FQNEAQ (reference sequence). Trimming at V came to 5 bases and at J to 15 bases, leaving 18 bases not matched to a gene. The CDR3 is 15 residues long. The CDR3 sequence: CASSPGAGSGARRFF. CDR3 in DNA: TGTGCCAGCAGCCCCGGGGCGGGTAGCGGGGCCCGTAGGTTCTTC.

The count of this clone is one. The chain is built from TRBV11-2 and TRBJ2-1; 7 bases fit TRBD2. V gave up 6 bases and J gave up 8 bases; unmatched junction bases: 13. Germline CDR1 reads SGHAT; CDR2 reads FQNNGV. CDR3 length: 15 residues. The CDR3 DNA follows: TGTGCCAGCAGGCGATGGGAGGGAGGGCTGGATGAGCAGTTCTTC. Residues: CASRRWEGGLDEQFF.

The rearrangement links TRBV7-2 to TRBJ2-7; the D gene is possibly TRBD1 (5 bases). The CDR3 contains 14 residues. Germline V gene sequence: CDR1 SGHTA, CDR2 FQGNSA. V was trimmed by 3 bases and J by 2 bases, leaving 11 bases between them. CDR3 coding DNA: TGTGCCAGCAGCTTTGGGGCTATCCCCTACGAGCAGTACTTC. It specifies CASSFGAIPYEQYF.

This clone was seen only once. The gene calls are TRBV6-5 and TRBJ1-5; D perhaps matches TRBD1 (6 bases). Trimming took 6 bases from V and 3 from J, leaving 12 bases between them. The CDR3 has 14 residues. Looked up from germline, CDR1 is MNHEY and CDR2 is SVGAGI. The CDR3 region is CASRRTVLNQPQHF. DNA for the CDR3: TGTGCCAGCAGGCGGACAGTCCTCAATCAGCCCCAGCATTTT.

This chain joins TRBV28 and TRBJ1-2, with 7 nucleotides matching TRBD1. CDR3 length equals 15 residues. From germline, CDR1 is MDHEN and CDR2 SYDVKM. J gave up 1 base and V 1 base, and 3 bases lay outside the gene matches. The CDR3 bases are TGTGCCAGCAGTTTATTGGGGACAGATAACTATGGCTACACCTTC. Translating it yields CASSLLGTDNYGYTF.

Only one count was recorded for this clone. V usage is TRBV15 and J usage is TRBJ2-7, with D possibly matching TRBD1 (6 bases). V dropped 3 bases and J dropped 2 bases, with 14 bases sitting between them. The germline CDR1 and CDR2 sequences are LNHNV and YYDKDF (reference sequence). This CDR3 spans 15 amino acids. The chain's CDR3 is CATSSRQVEAYEQYF. In nucleotides, the CDR3 is TGTGCCACCAGCAGTCGACAGGTAGAAGCCTACGAGCAGTACTTC.

This sequence joins TRBV4-1 and TRBJ1-5; TRBD1 matches 7 bases. The J segment lost 0 bases and the V segment lost 1 base, leaving 12 bases of the junction unmatched. The CDR3 has 19 amino acids. Germline assignment: CDR1 MGHRA and CDR2 YSYEKL. In DNA form, the CDR3 reads TGCGCCAGCAGCCAAGGGATGAGGACAGGAACCCATAGCAATCAGCCCCAGCATTTT. Amino acid sequence: CASSQGMRTGTHSNQPQHF.

The chain is built from TRBV28 and TRBJ2-7; TRBD1 aligns across 7 bases. The CDR3 covers 14 residues. V shed 7 bases, J shed 1 base, and the junction held 7 bases outside the gene matches. Per the germline V gene, CDR1 is MDHEN and CDR2 is SYDVKM. The CDR3 sequence: CASIQTGSSYEQYF. The CDR3 coding sequence is TGTGCCAGCATCCAGACAGGGTCATCCTACGAGCAGTACTTC.

The chain joins TRBV6-1 to TRBJ2-5, with 9 bases that match TRBD1. Gene TRBJ2-7 matches the end of the DNA better, so the J call may be wrong. The CDR3 runs 14 residues. Germline V lookup: CDR1 MNHNS, CDR2 SASEGT. CDR3 sequence reads: CASSTGQGSYEQYF. The CDR3 nucleotides read TGTGCCAGCAGCACCGGACAGGGGTCCTACGAGCAGTACTTC.

The chain links TRBV29-1 to TRBJ1-1, with a tentative D call TRBD1 (6 bases). The V end lost 7 bases, the J end lost 4 bases, and 16 bases lay between the germline ends. This CDR3 contains 13 residues. CDR1 is SQVTM and CDR2 is ANQGSEA in the germline V gene. The CDR3: CSAVWGRGTEAFF. The CDR3 DNA follows: TGCAGCGCCGTCTGGGGGCGCGGCACTGAAGCTTTCTTT.

V is TRBV28 and J is TRBJ1-5, with 7 bases fitting TRBD1. Trimming at V came to 5 bases and at J to 0 bases, leaving 10 bases not matched to a gene. The CDR3 is made up of 17 amino acids. Germline lookup yields CDR1 MDHEN and CDR2 SYDVKM. This CDR3 reads CASSRGDSEYSNQPQHF. The CDR3 DNA follows: TGTGCCAGCAGTCGCGGGGACAGTGAATATAGCAATCAGCCCCAGCATTTT.